This is a list of T cell receptor beta chains from one sample in a study of blood T cell repertoires in COVID-19. Repertoires were generated with immunoSEQ multiplex PCR, while TCRdb's copy carries only in-frame clones and drops some. This table has 30,000 to 45,000 clones, approximately 78% appearing once. The sample taken for sequencing was peripheral blood. The source is a human donor in a cohort sampled during active or convalescent COVID-19. The donor label of this sample is uncertain. Both conserved end residues are part of each CDR3. D genes are given only for firm matches. Clone size is stated in some rows and not others, as once, few, many or a class when expanded.

>TRBJ1-4|TRBD1|NA|TRBV19
CASSSAGTGSGKLFF
TGTGCCAGTAGTTCTGCCGGGACAGGGTCCGGAAAACTGTTTTTT
>TRBJ1-3|NA|NA|TRBV11-3
CASSLSGNTIYF
TGTGCCAGCAGCCTCTCTGGAAACACCATATATTTT
>TRBJ2-7|TRBD1|once|TRBV27
CASGNRGASYEQYF
TGTGCCAGCGGGAACAGGGGGGCCTCTTACGAGCAGTACTTC
>TRBJ2-7|TRBD2|NA|TRBV5-1
CASSSLAGADYEQYF
TGCGCCAGCAGCTCCCTAGCGGGAGCGGACTACGAGCAGTACTTC
>TRBJ2-1|TRBD2|NA|TRBV6-2/TRBV6-3
CASSYLRTSTNEQFF
TGTGCCAGCAGTTACCTCCGGACTAGTACGAATGAGCAGTTCTTC
>TRBJ1-1|NA|NA|TRBV21-1
CASHSVPGQMNTEAFF
TGTGCCAGCCACTCCGTTCCGGGACAGATGAACACTGAAGCTTTCTTT
>TRBJ2-1|NA|once|TRBV5-1
CASSDNPGQHNEQFF
TGCGCCAGCAGCGATAACCCGGGACAACACAATGAGCAGTTCTTC
>TRBJ2-1|TRBD2|NA|TRBV2
CASLAQILAGADEQFF
TGTGCCAGCCTCGCCCAGATACTAGCGGGAGCAGATGAGCAGTTCTTC
>TRBJ2-7|NA|few|TRBV7-9
CASSLGSVNLGEQYF
TGTGCCAGCAGCTTAGGTAGCGTCAACCTGGGCGAGCAGTACTTC
>TRBJ2-3|NA|NA|TRBV20-1
CSAAREDTQYF
TGCAGTGCCGCGAGGGAGGATACGCAGTATTTT
>TRBJ2-3|NA|NA|TRBV5-1
CASSLEVARGTDTQYF
TGCGCCAGCAGCTTGGAAGTAGCCAGGGGCACAGATACGCAGTATTTT
>TRBJ1-2|NA|NA|TRBV9
CASSAGGTAYGYTF
TGTGCCAGCAGCGCTGGGGGGACTGCCTATGGCTACACCTTC
>TRBJ2-7|TRBD1|NA|TRBV27
CASLGQGFNEQYF
TGTGCCAGCTTGGGACAGGGATTCAACGAGCAGTACTTC
>TRBJ2-7|NA|NA|TRBV6-5
CATTPTGYEQYF
TGTGCCACCACACCTACAGGATACGAGCAGTACTTC
>TRBJ1-1|TRBD1|NA|TRBV24-1
CATKGNRGNTEAFF
TGTGCCACCAAGGGGAACAGGGGGAACACTGAAGCTTTCTTT
>TRBJ1-6|TRBD1|NA|TRBV18
CASSPSYSGQTNSPLHF
TGTGCCAGCTCACCCAGCTACTCGGGACAGACTAATTCACCCCTCCACTTT
>TRBJ2-7|NA|NA|TRBV28
CASSSPDGRDRTYEQYF
TGTGCCAGCAGTTCCCCGGATGGGCGAGACAGGACGTACGAGCAGTACTTC
>TRBJ1-1|NA|NA|TRBV3-1/TRBV3-2
CASSPLAVNTEAFF
TGTGCCAGCAGCCCCCTAGCGGTGAACACTGAAGCTTTCTTT
>TRBJ1-5|TRBD1|NA|TRBV2
CASSAGTGAYQPQHF
TGTGCCAGCAGTGCCGGGACAGGGGCATATCAGCCCCAGCATTTT
>TRBJ2-1|TRBD2|once|TRBV30
CAWSTGGVQNEQFF
TGTGCCTGGAGCACCGGGGGGGTACAGAATGAGCAGTTCTTC
>TRBJ2-2|TRBD1|once|TRBV11-2
CASSFTGVTGELFF
TGTGCCAGCAGCTTCACAGGGGTCACCGGGGAGCTGTTTTTT
>TRBJ2-3|TRBD2|NA|TRBV11-3
CASSLGTSGEFTDTQYF
TGTGCCAGCAGCCTTGGGACTAGCGGGGAATTCACAGATACGCAGTATTTT
>TRBJ1-2|TRBD1|NA|TRBV10-3
CAISGTGGGYTF
TGTGCCATCAGTGGGACAGGGGGCGGCTACACCTTC
>TRBJ2-1|NA|few|TRBV7-2
CASSSRDFLGEQFF
TGTGCCAGCAGCTCTCGGGACTTTCTAGGTGAGCAGTTCTTC
>TRBJ1-1|NA|NA|TRBV6-2/TRBV6-3
CASSWLQGDTEAFF
TGTGCCAGCAGTTGGCTCCAAGGGGACACTGAAGCTTTCTTT
>TRBJ2-1|TRBD1|NA|TRBV30
CAWSVDRGGRNEQFF
TGTGCCTGGAGTGTAGACAGGGGGGGGAGGAATGAGCAGTTCTTC
>TRBJ1-5|NA|NA|TRBV3-1/TRBV3-2
CASSRTDSNQPQHF
TGTGCCAGCAGTCGGACAGATAGCAATCAGCCCCAGCATTTT